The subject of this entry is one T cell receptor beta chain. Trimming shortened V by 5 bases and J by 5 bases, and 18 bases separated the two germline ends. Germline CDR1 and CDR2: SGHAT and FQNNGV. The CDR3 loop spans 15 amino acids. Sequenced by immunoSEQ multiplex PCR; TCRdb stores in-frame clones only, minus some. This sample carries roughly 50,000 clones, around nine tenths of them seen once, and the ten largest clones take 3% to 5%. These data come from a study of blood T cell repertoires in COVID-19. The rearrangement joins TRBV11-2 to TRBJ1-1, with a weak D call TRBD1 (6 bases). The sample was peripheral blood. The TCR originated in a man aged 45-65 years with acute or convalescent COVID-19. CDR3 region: CASSTLRGRQTEAFF. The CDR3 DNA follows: TGTGCCAGCAGCACCTTGAGGGGGAGACAGACTGAAGCTTTCTTT.